Each of the 25 T cell receptor beta chains below was sequenced from the same sample in a study of response to subunit inactivated influenza vaccine. TCRdb processed the RT-PCR reads anew with MiXCR; each CDR3 protein has one entry. The sample consists of 630,000 or so distinct CDR3 sequences, 15% to 18% of them appearing once. The sample was PBMCs from blood, taken roughly 13 days after vaccination. The receptors stem from a man aged 45-65 years who received an inactivated influenza vaccine.

In its sample, this clonotype was seen many times. The chain is built from TRBV12-3 or TRBV12-4 and TRBJ2-2, with 10 bases aligning to TRBD2. The CDR3 length is 16 residues. J was trimmed by 1 base and V by 4 bases; bases with no gene match: 3. The CDR3 is CASSYSGRMNTGELFF. The CDR3 coding sequence is TGTGCCAGCAGTTATAGCGGGAGGATGAACACCGGGGAGCTGTTTTTT.

The V gene is TRBV6-5, the J gene TRBJ2-1; D might be TRBD2 (7 bases). Germline CDR1 MNHEY, CDR2 SVGAGI. The CDR3 sequence is 18 residues long. Deletions cut 0 bases from V and 6 bases from J, with 21 bases between. CDR3 in amino acids: CASSYSRIRRGGFNEQFF. The CDR3 bases are TGTGCCAGCAGTTACTCGAGAATTAGGAGGGGGGGCTTCAATGAGCAGTTCTTC.

The chain employs TRBV24-1 and TRBJ2-3; D is ambiguous. The CDR3 length is 14 residues. The germline CDR1 and CDR2 sequences are KGHDR and SFDVKD. V was pared by 6 bases and J by 6 bases, with 15 bases between. DNA of the CDR3: TGTGCCACCAGTAATGGGAACTTTCCGGATACGCAGTATTTT. Its translation is CATSNGNFPDTQYF.

V gene TRBV4-3 combines with J gene TRBJ2-1; maybe TRBD2 (6 bases). V lost 1 base, J lost 7 bases, and 11 bases lay in between. CDR1 is LGHNA, CDR2 YSLEER, per germline. The CDR3 consists of 14 residues. In DNA form, the CDR3 reads TGCGCCAGCAGCCAAGTCATAGCGGTGAATGAGCAGTTCTTC. Translating it yields CASSQVIAVNEQFF.

This clonotype was seen a handful of times. One end of the junction varies from germline; a read error may be responsible. The V gene is TRBV27, the J gene TRBJ1-1, with TRBD1 matching 9 bases. This CDR3 contains 13 residues. Per the germline V gene, CDR1 is MNHEY and CDR2 is SMNVEV (reference sequence). The CDR3: CASRLTGGTEVFF. The CDR3, as DNA: TGTGCCAGCAGACTTACAGGGGGCACTGAAGTTTTCTTT.

This clonotype was observed a few times. The chain is built from TRBV12-3 or TRBV12-4 and TRBJ2-7; the D is unclear. Trimming cost V 0 bases and J 1 base, with 7 bases left between them. The CDR3 sequence is 14 residues long. CDR3 sequence: CASSLAFMSYEQYF. The CDR3 region has the DNA TGTGCCAGCAGTTTAGCTTTTATGTCCTACGAGCAGTACTTC.

This clonotype turned up a few times. J is TRBJ2-1 and V is TRBV29-1; 8 bases line up with TRBD1. The V gene end was trimmed by 7 bases and the J gene end by 7 bases; junction bases not matched to a gene: 24. Germline CDR1 is SQVTM and CDR2 is ANQGSEA. The CDR3 has 18 amino acids. DNA of the CDR3: TGCAGCGCTTTGAGAGGGGGGACAGGCCTATACAGGAGAAATGAGCAGTTCTTC. Translation gives CSALRGGTGLYRRNEQFF.

As DNA, the CDR3 is TGTGCCAGCAGTCCTCCGGGACAGGGGAGAGACACTGAAGCTTTCTTT. Amino acids: CASSPPGQGRDTEAFF. J is TRBJ1-1 and V is TRBV2, with 10 bases identical to TRBD1. The V gene end was trimmed by 5 bases and the J gene end by 3 bases; junction bases not matched to a gene: 9. The length of the CDR3 is 16 residues. Germline V gene lookup returns CDR1 SNHLY and CDR2 FYNNEI.

The chain carries TRBV11-2 and TRBJ2-3, with 9 positions matching TRBD2. There are 17 residues in the CDR3. Germline trimming cut 1 base from V and 3 bases from J; bases unmatched to any gene: 8. Germline CDR1 is SGHAT and CDR2 is FQNNGV. CDR3 region: CASSLVPAGGPTDTQYF. As DNA, the CDR3 is TGTGCCAGCAGCTTAGTTCCTGCGGGGGGGCCTACAGATACGCAGTATTTT. Full variable domain (outside the CDR3, taken from reference TRBV11-2 and TRBJ2-3): EAGVAQSPRYKIIEKRQSVAFWCNPISGHATLYWYQQILGQGPKLLIQFQNNGVVDDSQLPKDRFSAERLKGVDSTLKIQPAKLEDSAVYLCASSLVPAGGPTDTQYFGPGTRLTVL.

This clonotype appeared a few times. For the CDR3, the DNA is TGTGCCAGCAGCCATGGGACAGCTAGCACAGATACGCAGTATTTT. Amino acids: CASSHGTASTDTQYF. This sequence joins TRBV7-3 and TRBJ2-3, with 7 nucleotides matching TRBD1. From germline, CDR1 is SGHTA and CDR2 FQGTGA. The CDR3 is 15 amino acids. J lost 0 bases, V lost 5 bases, and 5 bases had no gene match.

The chain combines TRBV6-5 with TRBJ2-3, with D possibly TRBD2 on 5 matching bases. Germline CDR1 and CDR2: MNHEY and SVGAGI. This CDR3 region has 15 residues. Trimming shortened V by 0 bases and J by 5 bases, and 12 bases separated the two germline ends. The CDR3 sequence: CASSYSMLARDTQYF. The CDR3 nucleotides are TGTGCCAGCAGTTACTCGATGCTAGCAAGAGATACGCAGTATTTT.

This clonotype was recorded a few times. This chain joins TRBV12-3 or TRBV12-4 and TRBJ2-1; no firm D call. Deletions cut 5 bases from V and 2 bases from J, with 19 bases between. This CDR3 has 17 residues. CDR3 sequence (DNA): TGTGCCAGCAGTATACTTCGGACGGGCCAAACCTACAATGAGCAGTTCTTC. Its translation is CASSILRTGQTYNEQFF.

The rearrangement uses TRBV12-3 or TRBV12-4 and TRBJ1-1; D is possibly TRBD1 (5 bases). The CDR3 runs to 12 residues. V gave up 2 bases and J gave up 11 bases, with 12 bases separating them. CDR3 region: CASSLSSGDAFF. CDR3 nucleotides: TGTGCCAGCAGTTTATCTTCGGGGGACGCTTTCTTT.

The chain couples TRBV20-1 to TRBJ1-1, with a tentative D call TRBD1 (5 bases). The germline V gene encodes CDR1 DFQATT and CDR2 SNEGSKA (reference sequence). V was shortened by 2 bases and J by 3 bases, with 10 bases between the two germline ends. This CDR3 region has 13 residues. CDR3 region: CSARPRAYTEAFF. The CDR3 nucleotides read TGCAGTGCTAGACCCAGGGCCTACACTGAAGCTTTCTTT.

This clonotype was detected a few times. This chain connects TRBV6-1 to TRBJ1-6, with D uncertain. Germline values: CDR1 MNHNS, CDR2 SASEGT. The CDR3 has 14 residues. Trimming shortened V by 6 bases and J by 9 bases, and 15 bases separated the two germline ends. The CDR3 protein is CASRATGISSPLHF. In DNA form, the CDR3 reads TGTGCCAGCAGGGCTACCGGAATATCTTCACCCCTCCACTTT.

This clonotype was seen at least ten times. The rearrangement links TRBV10-3 to TRBJ1-4; TRBD1 is a possible D gene (5 bases). This CDR3 spans 13 amino acids. Looked up from germline, CDR1 is ENHRY and CDR2 is SYGVKD. V was pared by 6 bases and J by 7 bases, with 12 bases between. CDR3 sequence: CAIREGRSEKLFF. Here the CDR3 DNA reads TGTGCCATCAGGGAGGGACGTAGTGAAAAACTGTTTTTT.

This clonotype was picked up a small number of times. J is TRBJ2-2 and V is TRBV12-3 or TRBV12-4; D gene uncertain. V was clipped by 7 bases and J by 5 bases, with 5 bases between them. The CDR3 has 11 amino acids. CDR3 DNA: TGTGCCAGCACAGCAACCGGGGAGCTGTTTTTT. Amino acid sequence: CASTATGELFF.

This clonotype was counted between two and nine times. V usage is TRBV5-1 and J usage is TRBJ2-2, with D hard to call. Germline assignment: CDR1 SGHRS and CDR2 YFSETQ. The CDR3 consists of 16 residues. With 0 bases removed from V and 0 bases from J, the gap between germline ends came to 9 bases. The CDR3 region is CASSLAGHSNTGELFF. The CDR3 DNA follows: TGCGCCAGCAGCTTGGCCGGCCATTCGAACACCGGGGAGCTGTTTTTT.

This clonotype was seen a few times. The rearrangement uses TRBV18 and TRBJ2-5, with 8 bases identical to TRBD2. CDR1 KGHSH and CDR2 LQKENI come from the germline V gene. The CDR3 is 14 residues long. Trimming removed 3 bases from V and 4 bases from J; junction bases left unmatched: 4. In DNA form, the CDR3 reads TGTGCCAGCTCACCTAGCGGGATACGAGAGACCCAGTACTTC. Its translation: CASSPSGIRETQYF.

The V call is TRBV7-3, the J call TRBJ2-7; the match to TRBD1 covers 9 bases. The length of the CDR3 is 14 residues. Germline trimming cut 3 bases from V and 6 bases from J; bases unmatched to any gene: 6. Germline-derived CDR1 and CDR2 are SGHTA and FQGTGA. CDR3 region: CASSLTGTGSEQYF. CDR3 DNA sequence: TGTGCCAGCAGCTTGACAGGGACAGGGAGCGAGCAGTACTTC.

The chain joins TRBV7-3 to TRBJ2-2, with TRBD2 matching 9 bases. The trim removed 5 bases at V and 4 bases at J, leaving 8 bases unmatched. CDR1 is SGHTA, CDR2 FQGTGA, per germline. This CDR3 is built from 16 residues. CDR3 region: CASSLRGTSSTGELFF. The CDR3 DNA reads as TGTGCCAGCAGCCTGCGCGGGACTAGCAGCACCGGGGAGCTGTTTTTT.

Here the CDR3 reads CASSRAGQGAREQYF. The CDR3, as DNA: TGTGCCAGCAGCCGAGCCGGGCAGGGGGCGCGTGAGCAGTACTTC. The V gene is TRBV12-3 or TRBV12-4, the J gene TRBJ2-7; 8 bases map to TRBD1. CDR3 length: 15 residues. Trimming took 6 bases from V and 7 from J; bases not matched to a gene: 14.

The V call is TRBV29-1, the J call TRBJ1-1; D unresolved. V was cut by 3 bases and J by 4 bases, with 15 bases left in between. Germline V gene sequence: CDR1 SQVTM, CDR2 ANQGSEA. This CDR3 is 14 amino acids long. The CDR3 region has the DNA TGCAGCGTTGACGACGGACCTGTTAGCACTGAAGCTTTCTTT. The encoded protein is CSVDDGPVSTEAFF.

The CDR3 DNA reads as TGCGCCAGCAGCTTGAGAGCGGATAACACCGGGGAGCTGTTTTTT. Protein: CASSLRADNTGELFF. This chain uses TRBV5-1 with TRBJ2-2; possible D gene TRBD2, 5 bases. V gave up 1 base and J gave up 2 bases, with 9 bases separating them. Germline assignment: CDR1 SGHRS and CDR2 YFSETQ. The CDR3 loop spans 15 amino acids.

The rearrangement joins TRBV25-1 to TRBJ2-1; 9 bases align to TRBD2. V trimming: 2 bases; J trimming: 10 bases; junction bases outside the gene matches: 3. In germline, CDR1 is MGHDK, CDR2 SYGVNS. The CDR3 runs 13 residues. The CDR3 DNA reads as TGTGCCAGCAGTGAAGGGCGGGAGGGAGAGCAGTTCTTC. As protein: CASSEGREGEQFF.